The 2 T cell receptor beta chains reported below all come from one sample, sequenced in a study of shared clonotypes between healthy human individuals. The assay was immunoSEQ multiplex PCR, and TCRdb's table has in-frame clones only and misses some. The sample lists more than 2 million clones, about 94% occurring once. Sequenced material: naive CD4+ T cells sorted from blood. Subset of the sample: CD45RA+ positively selected. Every receptor here comes from a man aged 18 to 35 in good health.

The chain couples TRBV27 to TRBJ2-7, with TRBD2 as a possible D gene (5 bases). Trimming pared 8 bases from V and 7 bases from J, leaving 24 bases between. The CDR3 has 15 residues. CDR1 is MNHEY, CDR2 SMNVEV, per germline (reference sequence). The CDR3 protein is CASFSRRTTLGEQYF. CDR3 nucleotides: TGTGCCAGCTTCTCGCGGAGGACCACCTTAGGAGAGCAGTACTTC.

This chain joins TRBV6-5 and TRBJ1-5; possible D gene TRBD1, 6 bases. Trimming took off 0 bases at V and 4 bases at J, with 10 bases between the two ends. CDR1 is MNHEY and CDR2 is SVGAGI in the germline V gene. This CDR3 has 15 residues. The CDR3 DNA reads as TGTGCCAGCAGTTACTCGGACAGCCCTAATCAGCCCCAGCATTTT. Its protein product is CASSYSDSPNQPQHF.